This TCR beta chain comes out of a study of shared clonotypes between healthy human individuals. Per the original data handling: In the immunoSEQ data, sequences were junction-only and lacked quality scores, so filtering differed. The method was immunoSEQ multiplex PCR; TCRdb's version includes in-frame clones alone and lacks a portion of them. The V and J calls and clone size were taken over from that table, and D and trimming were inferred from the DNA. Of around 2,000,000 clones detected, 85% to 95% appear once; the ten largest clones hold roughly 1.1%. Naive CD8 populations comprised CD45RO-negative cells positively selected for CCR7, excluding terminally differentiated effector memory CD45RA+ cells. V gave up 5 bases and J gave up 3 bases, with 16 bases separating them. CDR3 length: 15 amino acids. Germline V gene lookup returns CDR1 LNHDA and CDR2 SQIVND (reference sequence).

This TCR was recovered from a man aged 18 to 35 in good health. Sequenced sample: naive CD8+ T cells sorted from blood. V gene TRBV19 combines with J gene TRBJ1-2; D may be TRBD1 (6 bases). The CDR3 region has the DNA TGTGCCAGTAGTTCCCGGACAGAGACGCACTATGGCTACACCTTC. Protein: CASSSRTETHYGYTF.